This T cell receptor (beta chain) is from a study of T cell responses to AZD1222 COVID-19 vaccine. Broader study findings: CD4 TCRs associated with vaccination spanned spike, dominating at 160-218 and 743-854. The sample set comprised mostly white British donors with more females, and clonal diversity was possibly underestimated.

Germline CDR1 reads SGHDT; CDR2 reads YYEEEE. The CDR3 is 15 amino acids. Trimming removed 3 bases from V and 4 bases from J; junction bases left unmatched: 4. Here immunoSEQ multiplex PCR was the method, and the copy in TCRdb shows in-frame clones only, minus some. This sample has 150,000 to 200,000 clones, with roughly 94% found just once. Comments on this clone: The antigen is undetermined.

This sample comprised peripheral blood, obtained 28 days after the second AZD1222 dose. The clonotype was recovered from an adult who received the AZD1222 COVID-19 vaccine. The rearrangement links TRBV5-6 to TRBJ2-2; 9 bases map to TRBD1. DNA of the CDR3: TGTGCCAGCAGCTCCGGGACAGGGATCACCGGGGAGCTGTTTTTT. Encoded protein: CASSSGTGITGELFF.